The present T cell receptor beta chain was sequenced within a study of T cell repertoires in cytomegalovirus infection. As for the study in general: Recently described HLA-C-restricted plus well-studied HLA-B-restricted CMV epitopes were used.

Study findings and constraints: What dominated the ex vivo response were HLA-C-restricted CMV-specific TCR beta clonotypes. Frequencies of public TCR beta families were cumulated, and this identified carriers of CMV plus the relevant HLA.

TCRdb reanalysed the reads using MiXCR and keeps one entry per CDR3 protein. This table holds some 940,000 distinct CDR3 sequences, roughly 31% found once. Germline CDR1 LGHNT, CDR2 FRNRAP. The CDR3 has 14 residues. The V end lost 6 bases, the J end lost 3 bases, and 15 bases lay between the germline ends. In this sample, this clonotype turned up once. Its antigen remains unknown. The gene calls are TRBV12-5 and TRBJ2-7; D not certain. This sequence originates from a human donor in good health (CMV status not recorded). Some clones in this sample may be carry-over from other donors' samples. Here the sequenced sample was cultured CD8+ T cells from PBMCs, taken from culture after CMV antigen stimulation. In DNA form, the CDR3 reads TGTGCTAGTGGCCCCGAAGGAGTACACTACGAGCAGTACTTC. Its protein product is CASGPEGVHYEQYF.